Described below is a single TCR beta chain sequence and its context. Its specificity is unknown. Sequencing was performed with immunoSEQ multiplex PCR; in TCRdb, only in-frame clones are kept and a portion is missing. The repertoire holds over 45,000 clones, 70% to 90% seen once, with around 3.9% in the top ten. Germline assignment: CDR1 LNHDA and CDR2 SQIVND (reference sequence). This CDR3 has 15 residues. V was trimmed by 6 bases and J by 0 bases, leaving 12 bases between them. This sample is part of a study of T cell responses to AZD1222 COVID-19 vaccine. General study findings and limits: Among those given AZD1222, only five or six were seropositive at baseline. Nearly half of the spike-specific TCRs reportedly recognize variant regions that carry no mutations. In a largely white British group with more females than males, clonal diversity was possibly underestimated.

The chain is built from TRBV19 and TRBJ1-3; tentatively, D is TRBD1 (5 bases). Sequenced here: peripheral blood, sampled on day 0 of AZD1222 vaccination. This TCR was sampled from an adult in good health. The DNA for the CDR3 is TGTGCCAGTAGCCCTGGGACGGCCTCTGGAAACACCATATATTTT. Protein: CASSPGTASGNTIYF.